This T cell receptor (beta chain) comes out of a study of OX40 agonist ivuxolimab in advanced cancers. Background on the study: The study reported partial responses in three patients: one hepatocellular carcinoma, two cutaneous melanoma. Points from the study as a whole: On average, a greater number of expanded clones characterised CD8+ T cells relative to CD4+.

Concerning this clone itself: Its target is not known.

The germline V gene has CDR1 DFQATT and CDR2 SNEGSKA (reference sequence). Deletions cut 6 bases from V and 10 bases from J, with 10 bases between. The CDR3 totals 10 residues. Using immunoSEQ multiplex PCR, the repertoire was profiled, and TCRdb retains in-frame clones only, with some absent. The table includes about 36,000 clones, 65% to 85% detected once. This sequence joins TRBV20-1 and TRBJ2-1, with D perhaps matching TRBD2 (7 bases). The material was CD4+ or CD8+ T cells sorted from blood, obtained in a trial of the OX40 agonist ivuxolimab. This receptor was obtained from an adult with an advanced solid tumor such as melanoma, head and neck, liver or kidney cancer. In nucleotides, the CDR3 is TGCAGTGCGGGGAGGGGGGAGCAGTTCTTC. It yields the protein CSAGRGEQFF.